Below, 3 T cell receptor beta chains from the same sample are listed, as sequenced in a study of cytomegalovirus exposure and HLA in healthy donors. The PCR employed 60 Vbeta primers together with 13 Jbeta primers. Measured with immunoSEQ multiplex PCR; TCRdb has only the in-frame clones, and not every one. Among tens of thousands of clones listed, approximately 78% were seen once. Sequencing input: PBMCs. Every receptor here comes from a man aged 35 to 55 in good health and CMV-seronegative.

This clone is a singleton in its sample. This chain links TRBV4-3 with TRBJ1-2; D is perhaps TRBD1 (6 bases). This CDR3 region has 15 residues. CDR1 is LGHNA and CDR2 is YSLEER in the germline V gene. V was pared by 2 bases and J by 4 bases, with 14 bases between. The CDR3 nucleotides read TGCGCCAGCAGCCAAAACACCGGGACAATCTATGGCTACACCTTC. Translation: CASSQNTGTIYGYTF.

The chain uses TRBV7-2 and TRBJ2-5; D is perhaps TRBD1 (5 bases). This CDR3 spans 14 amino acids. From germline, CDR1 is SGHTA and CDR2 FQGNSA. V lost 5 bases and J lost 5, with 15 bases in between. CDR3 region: CASSPQGSEETQYF. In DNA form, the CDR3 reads TGTGCCAGCAGCCCCCAGGGTTCGGAGGAGACCCAGTACTTC. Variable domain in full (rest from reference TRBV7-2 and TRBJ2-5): GAGVSQSPSNKVTEKGKDVELRCDPISGHTALYWYRQSLGQGLEFLIYFQGNSAPDKSGLPSDRFSAERTGGSVSTLTIQRTQQEDSAVYLCASSPQGSEETQYFGPGTRLLVL.

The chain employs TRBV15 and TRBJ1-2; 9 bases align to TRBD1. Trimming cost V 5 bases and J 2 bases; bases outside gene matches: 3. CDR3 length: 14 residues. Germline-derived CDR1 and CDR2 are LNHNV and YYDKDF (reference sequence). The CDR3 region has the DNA TGTGCCACCAGCTGGGACAGGGCGAACTATGGCTACACCTTC. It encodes CATSWDRANYGYTF.